A single sample gave rise to the 17 T cell receptor beta chains below, sequenced in a study of blood T cell repertoires in COVID-19. Using immunoSEQ multiplex PCR, the repertoire was profiled, and TCRdb retains in-frame clones only, with some absent. The sample gives fewer than 250,000 clones, 70% to 90% of which show up once; roughly 0.7% is in the top ten. The sample was peripheral blood. Source of these receptors: a man between 35 and 55 years old with acute or convalescent COVID-19.

The chain uses TRBV7-9 and TRBJ1-1; D call uncertain. Trimming took off 2 bases at V and 3 bases at J, with 13 bases between the two ends. The CDR3 sequence is 15 residues long. Germline V gives CDR1 SEHNR, CDR2 FQNEAQ (reference sequence). In DNA form, the CDR3 reads TGTGCCAGCAGCTTATGGCGGGGTTCCGACACTGAAGCTTTCTTT. Amino acid sequence: CASSLWRGSDTEAFF.

The chain is built from TRBV6-5 and TRBJ1-3, with D unresolved. V lost 6 bases to trimming and J lost 2 bases, with 11 bases between them. CDR3 length equals 14 residues. Germline assignment: CDR1 MNHEY and CDR2 SVGAGI. The CDR3 loop reads CASSPAGTGNTIYF. The DNA for the CDR3 is TGTGCCAGCAGCCCCGCGGGAACTGGAAACACCATATATTTT.

This clone has a single count. V is TRBV6-5 and J is TRBJ1-1; 10 bases agree with TRBD1. This CDR3 contains 16 residues. CDR1 is MNHEY, CDR2 SVGAGI, per germline. After removal of 4 bases from V and 1 base from J, the junction contained 6 bases not matched to a gene. The CDR3 nucleotides are TGTGCCAGCAGTTCGGGGACAGGGGTCCAGAACACTGAAGCTTTCTTT. Its protein product is CASSSGTGVQNTEAFF.

This clone was counted a few times. V is TRBV3-1 (or the pseudogene TRBV3-2) and J is TRBJ2-2; 7 bases align to TRBD2. The J segment lost 7 bases and the V segment lost 1 base, leaving 9 bases of the junction unmatched. Per germline, CDR1 LGHDT and CDR2 YNNKEL (reference sequence). CDR3 length: 16 amino acids. This chain's CDR3 is CASSQGTSLLGGELFF. CDR3 bases: TGTGCCAGCAGCCAAGGGACTAGTTTGCTGGGCGGGGAGCTGTTTTTT.

The V gene is TRBV30, the J gene TRBJ1-3; D not certain. The CDR3 is 15 amino acids. The germline V gene encodes CDR1 GTSNPN and CDR2 SVGIG (reference sequence). Trimming removed 0 bases at V and 1 base at J, with 10 bases between. CDR3 amino acids: CAWSVLGFSGNTIYF. CDR3 sequence (DNA): TGTGCCTGGAGTGTACTAGGTTTTTCTGGAAACACCATATATTTT.

This chain uses TRBV5-4 with TRBJ2-3; the match to TRBD2 covers 9 bases. Per germline, CDR1 SGHNT and CDR2 YYREEE (reference sequence). This CDR3 is 15 amino acids long. V was clipped by 4 bases and J by 2 bases; unmatched bases: 5. The CDR3 sequence: CASSAAGGHTDTQYF. The CDR3, as DNA: TGTGCCAGCAGCGCAGCGGGGGGCCACACAGATACGCAGTATTTT.

Concerning this clone itself: Other DNA sequences within the sample encode an identical CDR3. The rearrangement joins TRBV6-4 to TRBJ1-1, with D possibly being TRBD1 (5 bases). Germline values: CDR1 MRHNA, CDR2 SNTAGT. Trimming took 8 bases from V and 0 from J, leaving 10 bases between them. The length of the CDR3 is 13 residues. The CDR3 loop is CASRRQMNTEAFF. The CDR3 DNA is TGTGCCAGCCGCAGACAGATGAACACTGAAGCTTTCTTT.

J is TRBJ2-2 and V is TRBV11-1; 8 nucleotides align to TRBD2. The CDR3 has 16 residues. CDR1 and CDR2 (germline): SGHAT, FQDESV (reference sequence). The V and J ends lost 4 bases and 0 bases, in that order; junction bases with no gene match: 4. In nucleotides, the CDR3 is TGTGCCAGCAGCTACCTTAGCGGGGCGAACACCGGGGAGCTGTTTTTT. This codes for CASSYLSGANTGELFF. The whole variable domain, filled in from reference TRBV11-1 and TRBJ2-2, reads EAEVAQSPRYKITEKSQAVAFWCDPISGHATLYWYRQILGQGPELLVQFQDESVVDDSQLPKDRFSAERLKGVDSTLKIQPAELGDSAMYLCASSYLSGANTGELFFGEGSRLTVL.

This clone was counted a single time. The chain employs TRBV28 and TRBJ2-7; D not resolved. Trimming took off 4 bases at V and 3 bases at J, with 4 bases between the two ends. This CDR3 spans 11 amino acids. Germline V lookup: CDR1 MDHEN, CDR2 SYDVKM. The CDR3 reads CASSSFYEQYF. The CDR3 DNA is TGTGCCAGCAGTTCCTTCTACGAGCAGTACTTC.

The CDR3, as DNA: TGTGCCAGCAGCTTTGGCGGGGGTAGGGTTTACTACGAGCAGTACTTC. Residues: CASSFGGGRVYYEQYF. This rearrangement joins TRBV7-8 to TRBJ2-7; TRBD2 matches at 7 bases. V lost 3 bases, J lost 3 bases, and 11 bases stayed unmatched. Per germline, CDR1 SGHVS and CDR2 FQNEAQ. This CDR3 has 16 residues.

V gene TRBV2 combines with J gene TRBJ1-6, with D perhaps TRBD1 (5 bases). The CDR3 is 14 amino acids. V lost 7 bases and J lost 9, with 16 bases in between. CDR1 is SNHLY and CDR2 is FYNNEI in the germline V gene. This chain's CDR3 is CASNPQAGGSPLHF. The CDR3, as DNA: TGTGCCAGCAACCCACAGGCAGGTGGTTCACCCCTCCACTTT.

This clone occurred a few times. The V gene is TRBV25-1, the J gene TRBJ1-1, with D hard to call. The CDR3 sequence is 14 residues long. CDR1 is MGHDK and CDR2 is SYGVNS in the germline V gene. Trimming took 6 bases from V and 5 from J, leaving 16 bases between them. DNA for the CDR3: TGTGCCAGCAGACTGAGGGAGGGTGGTACTGAAGCTTTCTTT. Its protein product is CASRLREGGTEAFF.

V gene TRBV27 combines with J gene TRBJ1-6; D is unclear. Germline assignment: CDR1 MNHEY and CDR2 SMNVEV (reference sequence). Trimming left V 10 bases short and J 0 bases short, with 13 bases between. The CDR3 is 15 residues long. In DNA, the CDR3 is TGTGCCACATCCGACTCGAGCTCCTATAATTCACCCCTCCACTTT. Amino acids: CATSDSSSYNSPLHF.

The chain uses TRBV6-5 and TRBJ2-1; a possible D gene is TRBD1 (6 bases). This CDR3 is 15 amino acids long. V was trimmed by 2 bases and J by 2 bases, leaving 10 bases between them. Germline V CDR1 and CDR2: MNHEY, SVGAGI. Here the CDR3 reads CASSYAAGAYNEQFF. The CDR3 nucleotides are TGTGCCAGCAGTTACGCGGCAGGGGCCTACAATGAGCAGTTCTTC.

This chain joins TRBV12-3 or TRBV12-4 and TRBJ1-3; D might be TRBD1 (5 bases). The V gene lost 5 bases and the J gene lost 9 bases, with 11 bases spanning the gap. The CDR3 is made up of 12 amino acids. The CDR3 coding sequence is TGTGCCAGCAGTGCACAGGAAAGCACCATATATTTT. This codes for CASSAQESTIYF.

V is TRBV19 and J is TRBJ1-2; 11 bases line up with TRBD1. V gave up 6 bases and J gave up 0 bases; unmatched junction bases: 9. The CDR3 loop spans 17 amino acids. Germline V gene lookup returns CDR1 LNHDA and CDR2 SQIVND (reference sequence). CDR3 sequence reads: CASRPRDRGKANYGYTF. The DNA of the CDR3 is TGTGCCAGTAGACCTCGGGACAGGGGGAAAGCTAACTATGGCTACACCTTC.

The chain links TRBV11-2 to TRBJ2-7, with 8 bases that match TRBD2. In germline, CDR1 is SGHAT, CDR2 FQNNGV. The length of the CDR3 is 16 residues. V shed 0 bases, J shed 3 bases, and the junction held 7 bases outside the gene matches. The CDR3 here is CASSLDWRGGIYEQYF. For the CDR3, the DNA is TGTGCCAGCAGCTTAGATTGGCGCGGGGGGATCTACGAGCAGTACTTC.